This entry lists 27 T cell receptor beta chains sequenced from one sample in a study of technical replicates of blood from several donors. TCRdb's copy holds only in-frame clones and misses some; the assay was immunoSEQ multiplex PCR. Here the sample spans more than 90,000 clones, approximately 96% being singletons. Sequencing input: T cells isolated from PBMCs. Receptors originate from a human donor in good health.

This clone was recorded once. The genes are TRBV11-2 and TRBJ2-7, with D possibly matching TRBD2 (6 bases). The V and J ends lost 1 base and 4 bases respectively, with 14 bases between them. The CDR3 is made up of 15 amino acids. CDR1 is SGHAT, CDR2 FQNNGV, per germline. The CDR3 DNA reads as TGTGCCAGCAGCTTAGTCCAGGGAGGTCCTTACGAGCAGTACTTC. Translating gives CASSLVQGGPYEQYF.

V and J are TRBV11-1 and TRBJ2-7; D may be TRBD2 (5 bases). Germline V gene sequence: CDR1 SGHAT, CDR2 FQDESV (reference sequence). The CDR3 loop spans 16 amino acids. Trimming cost V 3 bases and J 0 bases, with 15 bases left between them. CDR3 region: CASSFGRLGSSYEQYF. The CDR3 DNA reads TGTGCCAGCAGCTTCGGAAGACTGGGGAGCTCCTACGAGCAGTACTTC.

The J gene is TRBJ2-3, the V gene TRBV7-3; D is possibly TRBD2 (5 bases). The germline V and J ends were trimmed by 2 bases and 2 bases, with 11 bases remaining between them. This CDR3 is 15 amino acids long. CDR1 SGHTA and CDR2 FQGTGA come from the germline V gene. The CDR3, as DNA: TGTGCCAGCAGCTTAGAGCGGTTGTACACAGATACGCAGTATTTT. It yields the protein CASSLERLYTDTQYF.

The chain recombines TRBV7-3 with TRBJ2-2; 8 nucleotides match TRBD1. This CDR3 has 17 amino acids. After removal of 1 base from V and 6 bases from J, the junction contained 10 bases not matched to a gene. CDR1 and CDR2 (germline): SGHTA, FQGTGA. The CDR3 bases are TGTGCCAGCAGCTTAAACCCCCCCGGGACAGGATCCGGGGAGCTGTTTTTT. Its protein is CASSLNPPGTGSGELFF.

J is TRBJ1-2 and V is TRBV11-3; no clear D. The CDR3 has 19 residues. CDR1 SGHNT and CDR2 YENEEA come from the germline V gene. V was clipped by 2 bases and J by 0 bases, with 22 bases between them. CDR3 amino acids: CASSLQSDTFFAANYGYTF. The DNA of the CDR3 is TGTGCCAGCAGCTTACAGTCAGACACTTTCTTCGCCGCTAACTATGGCTACACCTTC. The variable domain in full, completed from reference TRBV11-3 and TRBJ1-2, reads EAGVVQSPRYKIIEKKQPVAFWCNPISGHNTLYWYLQNLGQGPELLIRYENEEAVDDSQLPKDRFSAERLKGVDSTLKIQPAELGDSAVYLCASSLQSDTFFAANYGYTFGSGTRLTVV.

CDR3 sequence reads: CASSTPGQGNTQYF. As DNA, the CDR3 is TGTGCCAGCAGCACCCCGGGACAGGGGAATACGCAGTATTTT. The chain joins TRBV5-4 to TRBJ2-3, with 10 bases that match TRBD1. V dropped 4 bases and J dropped 7; count of bases not matched to a gene: 6. The CDR3 totals 14 residues. Germline CDR1 SGHNT, CDR2 YYREEE (reference sequence).

The J gene is TRBJ1-2, the V gene TRBV4-2; D gene unclear. CDR3 length: 14 residues. The V gene lost 0 bases and the J gene lost 8 bases, with 13 bases spanning the gap. Germline V gene data show CDR1 as LGHNA and CDR2 as YNFKEQ. The CDR3 here is CASSQERESEGYTF. The CDR3 DNA sequence: TGTGCCAGCAGCCAAGAGAGGGAAAGCGAGGGCTACACCTTC.

J is TRBJ2-1 and V is TRBV2; 8 nucleotides line up with TRBD1. CDR3 size: 13 residues. The germline V gene has CDR1 SNHLY and CDR2 FYNNEI. Trimming at V came to 6 bases and at J to 9 bases, leaving 7 bases not matched to a gene. The CDR3, as DNA: TGTGCCAGCAGGGCCCCAGGGGGCAGTGAGCAGTTCTTC. Protein product: CASRAPGGSEQFF.

The CDR3 DNA reads TGTGCCAGCAGTCTCGACCTTAGGGGAGGATCACCCCTCCACTTT. Protein product: CASSLDLRGGSPLHF. This chain joins TRBV27 and TRBJ1-6; D is possibly TRBD1 (5 bases). The CDR3 consists of 15 residues. V was pared by 5 bases and J by 10 bases, with 18 bases between. The V gene's germline CDR1 is MNHEY and CDR2 SMNVEV (reference sequence).

V gene TRBV10-3 combines with J gene TRBJ2-2; possible D gene TRBD1, 5 bases. From germline, CDR1 is ENHRY and CDR2 SYGVKD. Trimming removed 10 bases from V and 0 bases from J, with 9 bases in between. The CDR3 spans 13 residues. The CDR3, as DNA: TGTGCCACCCAGGGCCCGAACACCGGGGAGCTGTTTTTT. Its translation: CATQGPNTGELFF.

This chain uses TRBV18 with TRBJ2-7; 8 bases agree with TRBD2. Germline values: CDR1 KGHSH, CDR2 LQKENI. V shed 2 bases, J shed 3 bases, and the junction held 3 bases outside the gene matches. The CDR3 sequence is 14 residues long. CDR3 loop: CASSPIGGDYEQYF. CDR3 in DNA: TGTGCCAGCTCACCAATCGGGGGGGACTACGAGCAGTACTTC.

This clone was seen just once. The V and J genes are TRBV27 and TRBJ1-2; 9 nucleotides line up with TRBD1. Germline V gene data show CDR1 as MNHEY and CDR2 as SMNVEV (reference sequence). The CDR3 is 13 amino acids. J gave up 8 bases and V 5 bases, and 6 bases lay outside the gene matches. CDR3 sequence reads: CASSPRTGAGYTF. CDR3 bases: TGTGCCAGCAGTCCCCGGACAGGGGCGGGCTACACCTTC.

The genes are TRBV28 and TRBJ1-2; D gene ambiguous. The length of the CDR3 is 12 residues. V was shortened by 3 bases and J by 5 bases, with 7 bases between the two germline ends. CDR1 is MDHEN and CDR2 is SYDVKM in the germline V gene. The CDR3 sequence: CASSFMRYGYTF. Written as DNA, the CDR3 is TGTGCCAGCAGTTTCATGAGATATGGCTACACCTTC.

The genes are TRBV5-6 and TRBJ1-5; perhaps TRBD1 as D (5 bases). Deletions cut 0 bases from V and 1 base from J, with 5 bases between. The germline V gene encodes CDR1 SGHDT and CDR2 YYEEEE. CDR3 length equals 14 residues. The CDR3 reads CASSLGGSNQPQHF. CDR3 coding DNA: TGTGCCAGCAGCTTGGGGGGCAGCAATCAGCCCCAGCATTTT.

The genes are TRBV10-2 and TRBJ2-3, with 9 bases matching TRBD2. V lost 4 bases to trimming and J lost 0 bases; unmatched junction nucleotides: 2. CDR1 and CDR2 from the germline V gene are WSHSY and SAAADI. The CDR3 is 15 residues long. The CDR3 DNA is TGCGCCAGCAGTGGTACTAGCGGGAGCACAGATACGCAGTATTTT. As protein: CASSGTSGSTDTQYF.

This clone appeared a single time. The CDR3: CASSSGSANTGELFF. As DNA, the CDR3 is TGCGCCAGCAGCTCAGGGTCCGCGAACACCGGGGAGCTGTTTTTT. The chain links TRBV5-1 to TRBJ2-2; the D gene is possibly TRBD1 (5 bases). CDR3 length: 15 amino acids. V lost 3 bases and J lost 0, with 9 bases in between. CDR1 and CDR2 from the germline V gene are SGHRS and YFSETQ.

J is TRBJ1-5 and V is TRBV2; D gene uncertain. Germline V gene sequence: CDR1 SNHLY, CDR2 FYNNEI. The CDR3 contains 17 residues. Trimming took off 3 bases at V and 0 bases at J, with 15 bases between the two ends. CDR3 sequence reads: CASSDSFLSHSNQPQHF. CDR3 DNA sequence: TGTGCCAGCAGTGATAGTTTTCTGAGCCATAGCAATCAGCCCCAGCATTTT.

This sequence joins TRBV7-9 and TRBJ1-2; TRBD1 is a possible D gene (5 bases). The CDR3 length is 15 residues. Per the germline V gene, CDR1 is SEHNR and CDR2 is FQNEAQ (reference sequence). V gave up 1 base and J gave up 3 bases, with 12 bases separating them. The CDR3 sequence: CASSLDGGRDYGYTF. The CDR3 DNA is TGTGCCAGCAGCTTAGACGGGGGACGGGACTATGGCTACACCTTC.

The chain combines TRBV19 with TRBJ2-3; maybe TRBD2 (5 bases). This CDR3 region has 13 residues. From germline, CDR1 is LNHDA and CDR2 SQIVND (reference sequence). V was pared by 9 bases and J by 1 base, with 11 bases between. The CDR3 DNA follows: TGTGCCAGCCAGGAGGCGGGCACAGATACGCAGTATTTT. This translates into CASQEAGTDTQYF.

The chain carries TRBV5-1 and TRBJ1-1; D ambiguous. This CDR3 comprises 13 residues. Deletions cut 0 bases from V and 9 bases from J, with 12 bases between. The germline CDR1 and CDR2 sequences are SGHRS and YFSETQ. As DNA, the CDR3 is TGCGCCAGCAGCTTGGCCGAGGCAAGTAAAGCTTTCTTT. As protein: CASSLAEASKAFF.

The chain combines TRBV10-3 with TRBJ2-3; 7 bases are a match to TRBD1. The CDR3 is 14 amino acids. J lost 3 bases, V lost 5 bases, and 5 bases had no gene match. In germline, CDR1 is ENHRY, CDR2 SYGVKD. CDR3 DNA: TGTGCCATCAGTAGACAGGGACGAACAGATACGCAGTATTTT. Translating gives CAISRQGRTDTQYF.

This chain connects TRBV7-2 to TRBJ2-7; weak D call: TRBD1 (5 bases). Germline CDR1 and CDR2: SGHTA and FQGNSA. With 5 bases removed from V and 0 bases from J, the gap between germline ends came to 14 bases. The CDR3 contains 15 residues. CDR3 sequence (DNA): TGTGCCAGCAGCCCTGGGGCTTATAACTCCTACGAGCAGTACTTC. It is translated as CASSPGAYNSYEQYF. Complete variable domain (other parts from reference TRBV7-2 and TRBJ2-7): GAGVSQSPSNKVTEKGKDVELRCDPISGHTALYWYRQSLGQGLEFLIYFQGNSAPDKSGLPSDRFSAERTGGSVSTLTIQRTQQEDSAVYLCASSPGAYNSYEQYFGPGTRLTVT.

The CDR3 nucleotides read TGTGCCAGTGGACTCAATGAGCAGTTCTTC. This gives the protein CASGLNEQFF. V usage is TRBV19 and J usage is TRBJ2-1, with a weak D call TRBD2 (5 bases). Trimming removed 8 bases from V and 6 bases from J, with 5 bases in between. Germline values: CDR1 LNHDA, CDR2 SQIVND (reference sequence). The CDR3 runs to 10 residues. The full variable domain, with the rest looked up from reference TRBV19 and TRBJ2-1, is DGGITQSPKYLFRKEGQNVTLSCEQNLNHDAMYWYRQDPGQGLRLIYYSQIVNDFQKGDIAEGYSVSREKKESFPLTVTSAQKNPTAFYLCASGLNEQFFGPGTRLTVL.

This clone was seen once. The V gene is TRBV7-9, the J gene TRBJ1-5, with 8 bases that match TRBD1. V shed 8 bases and J 1 base; nucleotides not matched to a gene: 1. The CDR3 runs to 13 residues. CDR1 is SEHNR and CDR2 is FQNEAQ in the germline V gene (reference sequence). CDR3 DNA: TGTGCCAGCGGACAGGGAAGCAATCAGCCCCAGCATTTT. It translates to CASGQGSNQPQHF.

V gene TRBV10-3 combines with J gene TRBJ1-2; 7 positions match TRBD1. This CDR3 is built from 17 residues. Germline assignment: CDR1 ENHRY and CDR2 SYGVKD. After removal of 0 bases from V and 4 bases from J, the junction contained 11 bases not matched to a gene. CDR3 region: CAISESNPHRDSYGYTF. CDR3 bases: TGTGCCATCAGTGAGTCTAACCCCCATCGGGACAGCTATGGCTACACCTTC.

In DNA form, the CDR3 reads TGTGCCAGCTCACCACGATCTATAAACCATGAGCAGTTCTTC. This codes for CASSPRSINHEQFF. The V gene is TRBV18, the J gene TRBJ2-1, with unresolved D. V was trimmed by 1 base and J by 8 bases, leaving 12 bases between them. The CDR3 covers 14 residues. CDR1 and CDR2 (germline): KGHSH, LQKENI.

The V and J genes are TRBV4-1 and TRBJ2-7, with TRBD2 identical over 7 bases. The CDR3 has 16 residues. With V trimmed by 5 bases and J by 2 bases, 12 bases remained unmatched. Germline assignment: CDR1 MGHRA and CDR2 YSYEKL. The CDR3 is CASSFTVAGVTYEQYF. As DNA, the CDR3 is TGCGCCAGCAGCTTTACCGTAGCGGGTGTAACCTACGAGCAGTACTTC.